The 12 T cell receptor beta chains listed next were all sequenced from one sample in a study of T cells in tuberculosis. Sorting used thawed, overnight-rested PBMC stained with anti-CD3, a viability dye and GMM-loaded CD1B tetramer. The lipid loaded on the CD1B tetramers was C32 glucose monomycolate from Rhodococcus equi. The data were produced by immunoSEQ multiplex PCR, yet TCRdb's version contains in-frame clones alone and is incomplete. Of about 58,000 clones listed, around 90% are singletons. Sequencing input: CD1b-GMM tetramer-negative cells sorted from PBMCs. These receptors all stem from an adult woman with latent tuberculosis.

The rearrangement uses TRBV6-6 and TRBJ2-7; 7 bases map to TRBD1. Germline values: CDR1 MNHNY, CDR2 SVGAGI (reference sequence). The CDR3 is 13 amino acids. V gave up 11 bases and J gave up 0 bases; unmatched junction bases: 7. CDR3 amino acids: CAGRDSNSYEQYF. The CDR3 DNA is TGTGCCGGCCGGGACAGTAACTCCTACGAGCAGTACTTC.

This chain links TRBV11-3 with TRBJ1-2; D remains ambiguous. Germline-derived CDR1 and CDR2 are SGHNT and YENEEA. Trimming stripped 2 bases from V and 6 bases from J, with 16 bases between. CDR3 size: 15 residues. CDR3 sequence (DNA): TGTGCCAGCAGCTTATACGGAGGGATGACTAATGGCTACACCTTC. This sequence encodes CASSLYGGMTNGYTF. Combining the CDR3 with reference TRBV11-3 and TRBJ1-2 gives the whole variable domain EAGVVQSPRYKIIEKKQPVAFWCNPISGHNTLYWYLQNLGQGPELLIRYENEEAVDDSQLPKDRFSAERLKGVDSTLKIQPAELGDSAVYLCASSLYGGMTNGYTFGSGTRLTVV.

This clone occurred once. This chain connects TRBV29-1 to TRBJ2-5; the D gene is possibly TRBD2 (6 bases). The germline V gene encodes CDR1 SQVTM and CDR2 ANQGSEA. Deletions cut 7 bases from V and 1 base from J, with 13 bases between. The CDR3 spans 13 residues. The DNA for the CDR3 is TGCAGCGGCGAGCGGGTCGGCCAAGAGACCCAGTACTTC. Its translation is CSGERVGQETQYF.

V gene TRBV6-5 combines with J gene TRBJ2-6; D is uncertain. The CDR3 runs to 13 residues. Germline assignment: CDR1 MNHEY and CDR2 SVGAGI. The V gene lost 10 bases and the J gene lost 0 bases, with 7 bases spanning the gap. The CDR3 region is CATLSSGANVLTF. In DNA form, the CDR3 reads TGTGCCACCCTTAGCTCTGGGGCCAACGTCCTGACTTTC.

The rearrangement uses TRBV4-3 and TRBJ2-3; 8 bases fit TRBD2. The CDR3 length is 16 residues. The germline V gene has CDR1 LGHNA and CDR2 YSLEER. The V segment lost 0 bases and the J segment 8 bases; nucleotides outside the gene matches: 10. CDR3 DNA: TGCGCCAGCAGCCAAGATGCTAGCGGGCCTGTCGGTACGCAGTATTTT. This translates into CASSQDASGPVGTQYF.

CDR3 sequence: CASSSTGEPTYEQYF. In nucleotides, the CDR3 is TGCGCCAGCAGCTCGACAGGGGAGCCAACCTACGAGCAGTACTTC. The chain uses TRBV5-1 and TRBJ2-7; 8 bases align to TRBD1. Germline CDR1 is SGHRS and CDR2 is YFSETQ. V gave up 3 bases and J gave up 2 bases; unmatched junction bases: 7. This CDR3 spans 15 amino acids.

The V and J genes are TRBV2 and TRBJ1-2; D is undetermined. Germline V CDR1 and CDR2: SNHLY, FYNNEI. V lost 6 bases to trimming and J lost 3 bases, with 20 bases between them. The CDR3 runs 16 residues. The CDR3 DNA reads TGTGCCAGCAGGCCGACACTGGTTAGAACTGACTATGGCTACACCTTC. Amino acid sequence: CASRPTLVRTDYGYTF.

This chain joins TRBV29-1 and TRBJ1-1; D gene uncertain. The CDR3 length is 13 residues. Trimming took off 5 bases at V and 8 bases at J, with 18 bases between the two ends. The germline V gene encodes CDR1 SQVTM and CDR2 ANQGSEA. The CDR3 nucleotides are TGCAGCGTTCCCGGGATCCCCACCGGAGAAGCTTTCTTT. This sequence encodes CSVPGIPTGEAFF.

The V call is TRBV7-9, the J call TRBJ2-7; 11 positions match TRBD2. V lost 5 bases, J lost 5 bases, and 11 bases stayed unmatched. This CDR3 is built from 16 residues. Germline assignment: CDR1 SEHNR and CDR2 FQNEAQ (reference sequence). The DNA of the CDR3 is TGTGCCAGCAGCCCTCCAACTAGCGGGGGAGGTAACGAGCAGTACTTC. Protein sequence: CASSPPTSGGGNEQYF.

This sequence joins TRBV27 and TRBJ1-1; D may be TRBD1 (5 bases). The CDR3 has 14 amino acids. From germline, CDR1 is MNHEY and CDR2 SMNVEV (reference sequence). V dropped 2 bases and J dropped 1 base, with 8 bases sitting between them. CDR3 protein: CASSLRGGNTEAFF. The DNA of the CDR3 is TGTGCCAGCAGTTTAAGGGGCGGGAACACTGAAGCTTTCTTT.

This CDR3 is CASSLGQGPYNEQFF. DNA of the CDR3: TGTGCCAGCAGTTTGGGACAGGGCCCCTACAATGAGCAGTTCTTC. V gene TRBV27 combines with J gene TRBJ2-1, with 9 nucleotides matching TRBD1. This CDR3 has 15 amino acids. V gave up 3 bases and J gave up 2 bases; unmatched junction bases: 2. Germline V gene sequence: CDR1 MNHEY, CDR2 SMNVEV (reference sequence).

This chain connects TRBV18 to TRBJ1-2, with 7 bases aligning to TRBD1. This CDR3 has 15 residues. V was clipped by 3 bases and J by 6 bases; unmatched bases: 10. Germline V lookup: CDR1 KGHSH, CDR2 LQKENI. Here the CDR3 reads CASSPKEDRRDGYTF. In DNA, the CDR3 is TGTGCCAGCTCACCGAAAGAGGACAGGAGGGATGGCTACACCTTC. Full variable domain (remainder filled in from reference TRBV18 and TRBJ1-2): NAGVMQNPRHLVRRRGQEARLRCSPMKGHSHVYWYRQLPEEGLKFMVYLQKENIIDESGMPKERFSAEFPKEGPSILRIQQVVRGDSAAYFCASSPKEDRRDGYTFGSGTRLTVV.